The 8 T cell receptor beta chains presented below share a single source sample, sequenced in a study of CD8+ T cells in alopecia areata. Reverse transcription of extracted RNA yielded cDNA, which provided the sequencing template. The method was immunoSEQ multiplex PCR; TCRdb's version includes in-frame clones alone and lacks a portion of them. The repertoire has about 110,000 clones, under 65% of them found once; the top ten carry approximately 23%. The sample taken for sequencing was NKG2D-low CD8+ T cells sorted from blood. These receptors were collected from a human donor with alopecia areata.

V and J are TRBV19 and TRBJ2-1, with D maybe TRBD2 (6 bases). The germline V gene encodes CDR1 LNHDA and CDR2 SQIVND (reference sequence). Trimming left V 9 bases short and J 7 bases short, with 25 bases between. CDR3 length equals 16 residues. CDR3 loop: CASRVAARGPVNEQFF. The CDR3 bases are TGTGCCAGCCGGGTAGCGGCGAGAGGGCCTGTAAATGAGCAGTTCTTC.

This clone was counted ten times or more. This chain uses TRBV6-1 with TRBJ2-7; 8 bases are shared with TRBD1. Trimming removed 0 bases from V and 0 bases from J; junction bases left unmatched: 4. Germline lookup yields CDR1 MNHNS and CDR2 SASEGT. The CDR3 totals 16 residues. CDR3 coding DNA: TGTGCCAGCAGTGAAGCGCCCGGGACAGGCTCCTACGAGCAGTACTTC. Amino acids: CASSEAPGTGSYEQYF.

This clone was recorded a few times. The chain couples TRBV29-1 to TRBJ1-1; D might be TRBD1 (6 bases). Germline V gene sequence: CDR1 SQVTM, CDR2 ANQGSEA. With 6 bases removed from V and 0 bases from J, the gap between germline ends came to 11 bases. The CDR3 is made up of 13 amino acids. As DNA, the CDR3 is TGCAGCGTCGACACAGGGATGAACACTGAAGCTTTCTTT. Protein sequence: CSVDTGMNTEAFF. Looking up the rest from reference TRBV29-1 and TRBJ1-1 gives the full variable domain: SAVISQKPSRDICQRGTSLTIQCQVDSQVTMMFWYRQQPGQSLTLIATANQGSEATYESGFVIDKFPISRPNLTFSTLTVSNMSPEDSSIYLCSVDTGMNTEAFFGQGTRLTVV.

This chain joins TRBV28 and TRBJ2-3; D is unresolved. The CDR3 contains 11 residues. CDR1 is MDHEN and CDR2 is SYDVKM in the germline V gene. Trimming left V 4 bases short and J 12 bases short, with 11 bases between. This chain's CDR3 is CASSYTASQYF. In DNA, the CDR3 is TGTGCCAGCAGTTATACCGCAAGTCAGTATTTT.

This clone has a handful of counts. The gene calls are TRBV4-1 and TRBJ2-1; TRBD2 aligns across 7 bases. The V gene's germline CDR1 is MGHRA and CDR2 YSYEKL. This CDR3 is 18 amino acids long. Trimming took 0 bases from V and 5 from J; bases not matched to a gene: 13. CDR3 residues: CASSQDRMGGGPNNEQFF. The CDR3 nucleotides read TGCGCCAGCAGCCAAGATCGTATGGGGGGAGGGCCGAACAATGAGCAGTTCTTC.

This clone has more than one count but fewer than ten. The rearrangement joins TRBV13 to TRBJ2-1; TRBD2 agrees at 8 bases. The CDR3 has 13 amino acids. Looked up from germline, CDR1 is PRHDT and CDR2 is FYEKMQ (reference sequence). Unmatched junction bases numbered 5, after V lost 11 bases and J lost 2 bases. DNA of the CDR3: TGTGCCGGGAGCGGGGGCGCCTACAATGAGCAGTTCTTC. Translation: CAGSGGAYNEQFF.

This chain links TRBV10-3 with TRBJ1-2; the D is unclear. The CDR3 runs 14 residues. Germline values: CDR1 ENHRY, CDR2 SYGVKD. Trimming pared 10 bases from V and 8 bases from J, leaving 23 bases between. The CDR3 DNA reads as TGTGCCACAAAGGATTGGGTCGGCTTGATCGGCTACACCTTC. It encodes CATKDWVGLIGYTF.

A few counts support this clone. This chain joins TRBV4-1 and TRBJ2-1, with TRBD1 matching over 10 bases. V lost 1 base, J lost 6 bases, and 12 bases stayed unmatched. Germline V CDR1 and CDR2: MGHRA, YSYEKL. The CDR3 runs 18 residues. CDR3 coding DNA: TGCGCCAGCAGCCAAGTTGGTTCAGGGGACAGGGGCCTCAATGAGCAGTTCTTC. The encoded protein is CASSQVGSGDRGLNEQFF.